A single sample is the source of the 13 T cell receptor beta chains below, sequenced in a study of identical twins. MiXCR, applied by TCRdb to the 5' RACE reads, yields one record per CDR3 protein. The table has just over 450,000 distinct CDR3 sequences, 12% to 15% seen once. These records were also assigned to another study, of yellow fever vaccine responses in identical twins.

The sequenced sample was CD4+ T cells sorted from blood. All receptors derive from a young woman in good health.

The V call is TRBV20-1, the J call TRBJ2-4, with a tentative D call TRBD2 (6 bases). The length of the CDR3 is 15 residues. Between the trimmed V and J ends, which lost 3 bases and 0 bases, there was a span of 12 bases. Germline CDR1 reads DFQATT; CDR2 reads SNEGSKA (reference sequence). DNA for the CDR3: TGCAGTGCTAGGGGCGGGACCGCAGCCAAAAACATTCAGTACTTC. This gives the protein CSARGGTAAKNIQYF.

This clonotype was picked up a small number of times. The chain links TRBV7-9 to TRBJ2-1; unclear D gene. V lost 3 bases to trimming and J lost 10 bases, with 10 bases between them. The germline CDR1 and CDR2 sequences are SEHNR and FQNEAQ (reference sequence). There are 12 residues in the CDR3. The CDR3 nucleotides are TGTGCCAGCAGCTTTGGTGGGCGGGAGCAGTTCTTC. Protein sequence: CASSFGGREQFF.

This clonotype was observed a handful of times. This rearrangement joins TRBV29-1 to TRBJ2-5, with no clear D. The CDR3 length is 11 residues. The V gene's germline CDR1 is SQVTM and CDR2 ANQGSEA. V lost 4 bases, J lost 5 bases, and 8 bases lay in between. CDR3 in DNA: TGCAGCGTTGTGTTCAGGGAGACCCAGTACTTC. Its protein is CSVVFRETQYF.

V gene TRBV3-1 combines with J gene TRBJ2-7; D is possibly TRBD1 (6 bases). This CDR3 comprises 15 residues. Between the trimmed V and J ends, which lost 11 bases and 2 bases, there was a span of 22 bases. CDR1 LGHDT and CDR2 YNNKEL come from the germline V gene (reference sequence). The CDR3 region has the DNA TGTGCCTGCAAACGGGCGGACAGTGATACCTACGAGCAGTACTTC. This sequence encodes CACKRADSDTYEQYF.

The table lists this clonotype with a few counts. The rearrangement links TRBV15 to TRBJ2-2; D may be TRBD1 (7 bases). Germline values: CDR1 LNHNV, CDR2 YYDKDF (reference sequence). V lost 0 bases and J 6 bases, leaving 11 bases between the germline ends. The CDR3 has 15 residues. This CDR3 is CATSRDPRGAGELFF. The CDR3 bases are TGTGCCACCAGCAGAGATCCCAGGGGGGCCGGGGAGCTGTTTTTT. Looking up the rest from reference TRBV15 and TRBJ2-2 gives the full variable domain: DAMVIQNPRYQVTQFGKPVTLSCSQTLNHNVMYWYQQKSSQAPKLLFHYYDKDFNNEADTPDNFQSRRPNTSFCFLDIRSPGLGDTAMYLCATSRDPRGAGELFFGEGSRLTVL.

J is TRBJ2-5 and V is TRBV28; 11 nucleotides line up with TRBD2. After removal of 7 bases from V and 2 bases from J, the junction contained 12 bases not matched to a gene. The CDR3 loop spans 17 amino acids. CDR1 is MDHEN, CDR2 SYDVKM, per germline. Written as DNA, the CDR3 is TGTGCCAGCAAAGCATGGCGGGGACTAGCGGAGCAAGAGACCCAGTACTTC. This sequence encodes CASKAWRGLAEQETQYF.

The rearrangement uses TRBV12-3 or TRBV12-4 and TRBJ2-7, with 7 bases matching TRBD1. V gave up 8 bases and J gave up 0 bases; unmatched junction bases: 19. This CDR3 region has 18 residues. The chain's CDR3 is CASVGDRRRPLSSYEQYF. The CDR3 DNA follows: TGTGCCAGCGTCGGGGACAGACGCCGCCCTCTGAGCTCCTACGAGCAGTACTTC.

In its sample, this clonotype was seen a few times. The rearrangement joins TRBV7-9 to TRBJ2-7, with no clear D. Germline V lookup: CDR1 SEHNR, CDR2 FQNEAQ (reference sequence). The CDR3 totals 12 residues. Trimming stripped 0 bases from V and 5 bases from J, with 5 bases between. The CDR3 DNA reads as TGTGCCAGCAGCTTAGCGACCCACGAGCAGTACTTC. Protein: CASSLATHEQYF.

The chain is built from TRBV7-2 and TRBJ2-3; weak D call: TRBD2 (6 bases). Germline V lookup: CDR1 SGHTA, CDR2 FQGNSA. The ends were cut back, 0 bases at V and 0 bases at J, with 13 bases in the middle. This CDR3 comprises 17 residues. CDR3 residues: CASSLARGPTSTDTQYF. The CDR3 DNA follows: TGTGCCAGCAGCTTAGCGCGGGGACCTACTAGCACAGATACGCAGTATTTT.

The chain uses TRBV3-1 and TRBJ1-2, with D possibly matching TRBD1 (5 bases). CDR1 is LGHDT and CDR2 is YNNKEL in the germline V gene (reference sequence). Trimming stripped 0 bases from V and 0 bases from J, with 8 bases between. The CDR3 loop spans 15 amino acids. CDR3 DNA: TGTGCCAGCAGCCAAGAAACAGGATCTAACTATGGCTACACCTTC. Translated, it gives CASSQETGSNYGYTF. Looking up the rest from reference TRBV3-1 and TRBJ1-2 gives the full variable domain: DTAVSQTPKYLVTQMGNDKSIKCEQNLGHDTMYWYKQDSKKFLKIMFSYNNKELIINETVPNRFSPKSPDKAHLNLHINSLELGDSAVYFCASSQETGSNYGYTFGSGTRLTVV.

A few counts support this clonotype. J is TRBJ2-2 and V is TRBV7-3; D is possibly TRBD2 (5 bases). V lost 1 base and J 4 bases, leaving 10 bases between the germline ends. Germline V lookup: CDR1 SGHTA, CDR2 FQGTGA. The CDR3 loop spans 15 amino acids. CDR3 sequence (DNA): TGTGCCAGCAGCTTAAGGTCGGGGTTCACCGGGGAGCTGTTTTTT. As protein: CASSLRSGFTGELFF. Full variable domain (outside the CDR3, taken from reference TRBV7-3 and TRBJ2-2): GAGVSQTPSNKVTEKGKYVELRCDPISGHTALYWYRQSLGQGPEFLIYFQGTGAADDSGLPNDRFFAVRPEGSVSTLKIQRTERGDSAVYLCASSLRSGFTGELFFGEGSRLTVL.

This clonotype was observed many times. The chain recombines TRBV29-1 with TRBJ2-7; no reliable D call. Trimming took off 7 bases at V and 2 bases at J, with 9 bases between the two ends. The CDR3 sequence is 11 residues long. CDR1 is SQVTM and CDR2 is ANQGSEA in the germline V gene. CDR3: CSGVIAYEQYF. In nucleotides, the CDR3 is TGCAGCGGGGTCATCGCCTACGAGCAGTACTTC.

The chain combines TRBV29-1 with TRBJ2-1; unclear D gene. The CDR3 is 13 residues long. Germline V gives CDR1 SQVTM, CDR2 ANQGSEA. Trimming stripped 4 bases from V and 0 bases from J, with 7 bases between. The CDR3 spells CSVGRDSYNEQFF. In DNA, the CDR3 is TGCAGCGTTGGTAGGGACTCCTACAATGAGCAGTTCTTC.